This TCR beta chain was captured in a study of tumour-infiltrating T cells in Burkitt lymphoma. Overall study: Survival, overall and progression-free, tracked with productive clonality.

TCRdb's copy holds only in-frame clones and misses some; the assay was immunoSEQ multiplex PCR. The sample holds about 9,200 clones, less than 75% seen once. The CDR3 runs to 14 residues. CDR1 and CDR2 from the germline V gene are ENHRY and SYGVKD. Trimming took 6 bases from V and 4 from J; bases not matched to a gene: 8. The chain uses TRBV10-3 and TRBJ1-1, with 7 bases aligning to TRBD1. The sequenced material came from tumor tissue. This clonotype was obtained from a human donor with diffuse large B-cell lymphoma. CDR3 sequence: CAIRTGVGSTEAFF. In nucleotides, the CDR3 is TGTGCCATCAGAACAGGGGTGGGAAGCACTGAAGCTTTCTTT.